This T cell receptor (beta chain) is drawn from a study of T-cell reconstitution after alpha-beta-depleted transplantation in children. In its sample, this clonotype was seen many times. For TCRbeta, the library was prepared with unique molecular identifiers. TCRdb itself ran the PCR reads through MiXCR, one entry per CDR3 protein. The profile shows approximately 500,000 distinct CDR3 sequences, over 9.5% of them singletons. Trimming took off 4 bases at V and 5 bases at J, with 15 bases between the two ends. This CDR3 is built from 14 residues. CDR1 ENHRY and CDR2 SYGVKD come from the germline V gene.

The source material was PBMCs, sampled before TCRalphabeta/CD19-depleted stem cell transplant. The V gene is TRBV10-3, the J gene TRBJ2-7; D possibly matches TRBD1 or TRBD2 (6 bases each). The receptor was derived from a child under 10 years old with inherited bone marrow failure, due to receive a stem cell transplant. This chain's CDR3 is CAISVGGLGDEQYF. In nucleotides, the CDR3 is TGTGCCATCAGTGTTGGGGGGCTGGGGGACGAGCAGTACTTC.